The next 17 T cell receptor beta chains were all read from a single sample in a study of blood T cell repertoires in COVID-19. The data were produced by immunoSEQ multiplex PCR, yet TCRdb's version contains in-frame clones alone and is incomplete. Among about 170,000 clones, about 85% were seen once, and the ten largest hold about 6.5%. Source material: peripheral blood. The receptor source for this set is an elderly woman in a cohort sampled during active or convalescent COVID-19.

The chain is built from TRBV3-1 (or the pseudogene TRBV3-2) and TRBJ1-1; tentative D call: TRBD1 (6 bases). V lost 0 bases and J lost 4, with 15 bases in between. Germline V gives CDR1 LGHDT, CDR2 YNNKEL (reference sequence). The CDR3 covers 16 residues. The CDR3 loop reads CASSQDGRGSSTEAFF. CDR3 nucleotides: TGTGCCAGCAGCCAAGATGGCAGGGGCTCTAGCACTGAAGCTTTCTTT.

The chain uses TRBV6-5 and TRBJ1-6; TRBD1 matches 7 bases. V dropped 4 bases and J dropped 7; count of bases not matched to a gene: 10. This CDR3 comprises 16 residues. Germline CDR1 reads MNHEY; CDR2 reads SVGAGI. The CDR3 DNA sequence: TGTGCCAGCAGTTCAGAACCGGGACAGTCAAATTCACCCCTCCACTTT. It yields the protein CASSSEPGQSNSPLHF.

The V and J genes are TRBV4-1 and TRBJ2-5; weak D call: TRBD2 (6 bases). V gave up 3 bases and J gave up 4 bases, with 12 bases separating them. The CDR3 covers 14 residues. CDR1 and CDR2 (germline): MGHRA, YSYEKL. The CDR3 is CASSQPSGVETQYF. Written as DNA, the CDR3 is TGCGCCAGCAGCCAGCCGTCGGGAGTAGAGACCCAGTACTTC.

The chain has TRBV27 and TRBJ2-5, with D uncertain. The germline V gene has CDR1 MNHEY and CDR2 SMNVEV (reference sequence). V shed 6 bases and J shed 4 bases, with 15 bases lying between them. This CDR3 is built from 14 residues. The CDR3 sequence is CASRRTQFRETQYF. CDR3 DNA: TGTGCCAGCAGACGCACCCAGTTCCGAGAGACCCAGTACTTC.

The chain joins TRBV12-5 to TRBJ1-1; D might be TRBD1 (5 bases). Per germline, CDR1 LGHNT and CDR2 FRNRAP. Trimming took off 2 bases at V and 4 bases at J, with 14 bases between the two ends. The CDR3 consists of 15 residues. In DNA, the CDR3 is TGTGCTAGTGGTTTGAATCAGGGTGTACGCACTGAAGCTTTCTTT. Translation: CASGLNQGVRTEAFF.

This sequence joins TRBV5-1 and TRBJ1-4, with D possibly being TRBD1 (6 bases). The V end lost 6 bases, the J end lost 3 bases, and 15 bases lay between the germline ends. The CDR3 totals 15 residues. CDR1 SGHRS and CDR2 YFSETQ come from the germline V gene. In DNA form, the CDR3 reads TGCGCCAGCACCCGGGGGGGCCCCGCTAATGAAAAACTGTTTTTT. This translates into CASTRGGPANEKLFF.

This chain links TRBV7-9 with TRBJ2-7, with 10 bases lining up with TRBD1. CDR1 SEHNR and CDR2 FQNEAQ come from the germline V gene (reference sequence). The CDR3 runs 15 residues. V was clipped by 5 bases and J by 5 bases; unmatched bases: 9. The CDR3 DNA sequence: TGTGCCAGCAGCCCCTGGACAGGGGGAGACCACGAGCAGTACTTC. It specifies CASSPWTGGDHEQYF.

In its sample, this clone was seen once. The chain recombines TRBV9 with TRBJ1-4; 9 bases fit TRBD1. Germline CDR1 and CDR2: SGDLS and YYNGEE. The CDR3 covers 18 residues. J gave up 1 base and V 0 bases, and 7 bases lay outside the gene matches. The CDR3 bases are TGTGCCAGCAGCGTAGGCCACAGGGGGCTCCAAACTAATGAAAAACTGTTTTTT. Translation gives CASSVGHRGLQTNEKLFF.

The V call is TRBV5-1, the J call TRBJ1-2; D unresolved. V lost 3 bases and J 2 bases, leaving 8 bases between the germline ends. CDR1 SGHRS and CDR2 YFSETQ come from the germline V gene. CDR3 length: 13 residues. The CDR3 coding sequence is TGCGCCAGCAGCTCGGCAGGAAACTATGGCTACACCTTC. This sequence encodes CASSSAGNYGYTF. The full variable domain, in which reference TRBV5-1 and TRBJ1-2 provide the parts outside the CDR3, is KAGVTQTPRYLIKTRGQQVTLSCSPISGHRSVSWYQQTPGQGLQFLFEYFSETQRNKGNFPGRFSGRQFSNSRSEMNVSTLELGDSALYLCASSSAGNYGYTFGSGTRLTVV.

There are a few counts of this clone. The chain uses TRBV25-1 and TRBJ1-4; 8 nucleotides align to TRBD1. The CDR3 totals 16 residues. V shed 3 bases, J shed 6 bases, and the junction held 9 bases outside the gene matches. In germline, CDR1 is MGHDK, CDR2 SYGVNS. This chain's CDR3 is CASSDLLAGGYEKLFF. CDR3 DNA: TGTGCCAGCAGTGACCTCCTAGCAGGGGGCTATGAAAAACTGTTTTTT.

The CDR3 loop reads CASSLGGADTQYF. CDR3 DNA sequence: TGTGCCAGCAGCCTGGGGGGGGCAGATACGCAGTATTTT. The chain uses TRBV3-1 (or the pseudogene TRBV3-2) and TRBJ2-3, with 7 bases that match TRBD2. The CDR3 extends over 13 amino acids. Trimming removed 4 bases from V and 4 bases from J; junction bases left unmatched: 2. Germline V gives CDR1 LGHDT, CDR2 YNNKEL (reference sequence).

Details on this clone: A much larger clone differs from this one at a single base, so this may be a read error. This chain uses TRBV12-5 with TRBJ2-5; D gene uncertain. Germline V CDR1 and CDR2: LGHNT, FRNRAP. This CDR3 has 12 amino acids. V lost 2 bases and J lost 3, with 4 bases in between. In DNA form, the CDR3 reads TGTGCTAGTGGTTTGTCAGAAGAGACCCAGTACTTC. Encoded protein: CASGLSEETQYF.

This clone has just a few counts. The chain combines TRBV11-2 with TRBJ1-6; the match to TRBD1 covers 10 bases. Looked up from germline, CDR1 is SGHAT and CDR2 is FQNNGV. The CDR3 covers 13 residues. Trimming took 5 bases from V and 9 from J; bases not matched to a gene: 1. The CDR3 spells CASSRQGASPLHF. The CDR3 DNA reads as TGTGCCAGCAGCAGACAGGGGGCTTCACCCCTCCACTTT.

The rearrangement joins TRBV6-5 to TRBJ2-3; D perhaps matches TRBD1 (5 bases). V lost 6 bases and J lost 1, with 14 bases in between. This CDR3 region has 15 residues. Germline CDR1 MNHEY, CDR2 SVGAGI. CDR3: CASSRTTVRTDTQYF. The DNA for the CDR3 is TGTGCCAGCAGCCGGACAACCGTTCGCACAGATACGCAGTATTTT.

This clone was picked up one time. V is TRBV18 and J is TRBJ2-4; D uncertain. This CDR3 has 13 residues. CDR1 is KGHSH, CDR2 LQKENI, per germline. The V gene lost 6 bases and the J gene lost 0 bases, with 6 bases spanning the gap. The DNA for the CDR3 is TGTGCCAGCTCGCTACTAGCCAAAAACATTCAGTACTTC. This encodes CASSLLAKNIQYF.

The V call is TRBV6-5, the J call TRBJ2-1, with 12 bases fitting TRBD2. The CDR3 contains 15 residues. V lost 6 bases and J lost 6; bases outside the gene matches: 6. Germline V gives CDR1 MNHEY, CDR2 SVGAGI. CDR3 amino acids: CASSRLAGVINEQFF. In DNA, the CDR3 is TGTGCCAGCAGCCGACTAGCGGGAGTGATCAATGAGCAGTTCTTC.

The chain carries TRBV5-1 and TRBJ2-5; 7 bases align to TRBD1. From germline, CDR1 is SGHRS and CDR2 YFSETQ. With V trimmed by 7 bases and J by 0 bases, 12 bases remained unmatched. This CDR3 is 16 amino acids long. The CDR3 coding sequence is TGCGCCAGCCGGGGCAGAGGGGGCGTTAACCAAGAGACCCAGTACTTC. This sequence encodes CASRGRGGVNQETQYF.